Sequencing of this T cell receptor beta chain was carried out in a study of cytomegalovirus exposure and HLA in healthy donors. This clone is termed medium-sized. The junction had 5 bases not matched to a gene; V was cut back by 11 bases and J by 2 bases. Germline-derived CDR1 and CDR2 are SNHLY and FYNNEI. This CDR3 contains 12 residues. The PCR ran on 60 Vbeta and 13 Jbeta primers. The repertoire was sequenced with immunoSEQ multiplex PCR; TCRdb's copy has only in-frame clones and lacks some. The data show around 150,000 clones, with around 75% seen just once and around 1.4% held by the top ten. The sample was PBMCs. V gene TRBV2 combines with J gene TRBJ2-5; TRBD2 matches 7 bases. This TCR was recovered from a young man in good health and CMV-seronegative. CDR3 sequence (DNA): TGTGCCGGCCCCGGGGGGCAAGAGACCCAGTACTTC. This codes for CAGPGGQETQYF.